These 13 T cell receptor beta chains share one sample of origin, sequenced in a study of blood T cell repertoires in COVID-19. Sequencing was performed with immunoSEQ multiplex PCR; in TCRdb, only in-frame clones are kept and a portion is missing. The sample has over 150,000 clones, roughly 87% seen once. Input material: PBMCs or T cells enriched from blood (not recorded which). These receptor sequences come from a woman aged 50 to 60 who had recovered from COVID-19.

This chain connects TRBV28 to TRBJ1-5, with TRBD1 identical over 9 bases. This CDR3 has 14 residues. After removal of 2 bases from V and 6 bases from J, the junction contained 2 bases not matched to a gene. Germline CDR1 and CDR2: MDHEN and SYDVKM. DNA for the CDR3: TGTGCCAGCAGTTTAGGGGACAGGGCTCAGCCCCAGCATTTT. Translated: CASSLGDRAQPQHF.

The rearrangement uses TRBV28 and TRBJ2-7; TRBD2 aligns across 10 bases. The V gene end was trimmed by 11 bases and the J gene end by 7 bases; junction bases not matched to a gene: 11. Germline assignment: CDR1 MDHEN and CDR2 SYDVKM. The length of the CDR3 is 13 residues. The chain's CDR3 is CASSGRAGTEQYF. The DNA for the CDR3 is TGTGCCTCCAGCGGGAGGGCTGGGACAGAGCAGTACTTC.

This clone was recorded once. Here the CDR3 DNA reads TGTGCCAGCTCACCATCGAGGGACAGTCAGTACACCTTC. Its translation is CASSPSRDSQYTF. The rearrangement uses TRBV18 and TRBJ1-2; 7 positions match TRBD1. Germline values: CDR1 KGHSH, CDR2 LQKENI. The CDR3 sequence is 13 residues long. Trimming at V came to 2 bases and at J to 11 bases, leaving 8 bases not matched to a gene.

The genes are TRBV5-1 and TRBJ1-5, with 8 bases fitting TRBD1. With 0 bases clipped from V and 6 bases from J, the junction kept 8 bases outside the gene matches. Germline CDR1 SGHRS, CDR2 YFSETQ. The CDR3 spans 16 residues. CDR3 region: CASSLDGTGGGQPQHF. As DNA, the CDR3 is TGCGCCAGCAGCTTGGATGGGACAGGTGGAGGTCAGCCCCAGCATTTT.

This rearrangement joins TRBV6-5 to TRBJ2-7; 9 bases line up with TRBD1. The CDR3 loop spans 13 amino acids. V was clipped by 5 bases and J by 5 bases; unmatched bases: 4. From germline, CDR1 is MNHEY and CDR2 SVGAGI. CDR3 DNA sequence: TGTGCCAGCAGTAAATGGGACAGGGACGAGCAGTACTTC. Residues: CASSKWDRDEQYF.

The rearrangement links TRBV29-1 to TRBJ1-4; no definite D call. The V end was cut by 5 bases, the J end by 4 bases, with 8 bases between. Per the germline V gene, CDR1 is SQVTM and CDR2 is ANQGSEA. CDR3 length: 12 residues. The CDR3 DNA sequence: TGCAGCGTTCGGAGGGATAATGAAAAACTGTTTTTT. Its translation: CSVRRDNEKLFF.

This chain joins TRBV18 and TRBJ1-6, with 7 bases fitting TRBD1. The V segment lost 2 bases and the J segment 4 bases; nucleotides outside the gene matches: 8. In germline, CDR1 is KGHSH, CDR2 LQKENI. The CDR3 runs to 17 residues. The CDR3 coding sequence is TGTGCCAGCTCACCAAACAGGGGACCTCCTTATAATTCACCCCTCCACTTT. Protein: CASSPNRGPPYNSPLHF.

The CDR3 DNA reads TGTGCCAGCAGCCAACTCACAGGGGGGAAAACAGATACGCAGTATTTT. This sequence encodes CASSQLTGGKTDTQYF. J is TRBJ2-3 and V is TRBV14; 8 bases agree with TRBD1. This CDR3 is built from 16 residues. Germline CDR1 reads SGHDN; CDR2 reads FVKESK. V was pared by 2 bases and J by 3 bases, with 7 bases of the junction left unmatched. Looking up the rest from reference TRBV14 and TRBJ2-3 gives the full variable domain: EAGVTQFPSHSVIEKGQTVTLRCDPISGHDNLYWYRRVMGKEIKFLLHFVKESKQDESGMPNNRFLAERTGGTYSTLKVQPAELEDSGVYFCASSQLTGGKTDTQYFGPGTRLTVL.

J is TRBJ1-2 and V is TRBV19, with 8 bases matching TRBD1. J gave up 6 bases and V 6 bases, and 6 bases lay outside the gene matches. This CDR3 is 13 amino acids long. Germline V lookup: CDR1 LNHDA, CDR2 SQIVND (reference sequence). As DNA, the CDR3 is TGTGCCAGTAGACCGGTGGACAGGGATGGCTACACCTTC. Its translation: CASRPVDRDGYTF.

This rearrangement joins TRBV10-1 to TRBJ1-1, with 8 bases lining up with TRBD1. Germline V gene data show CDR1 as WNHNN and CDR2 as SYGVQD (reference sequence). V trimming: 2 bases; J trimming: 5 bases; junction bases outside the gene matches: 4. CDR3 length: 14 amino acids. The DNA for the CDR3 is TGCGCCAGCAGTGAGGGACAGGGATGGACTGAAGCTTTCTTT. Its protein product is CASSEGQGWTEAFF.

The CDR3 loop is CASSPMGVGGLNQPQHF. The CDR3 nucleotides are TGTGCCAGCAGCCCAATGGGGGTCGGGGGGCTCAATCAGCCCCAGCATTTT. This chain uses TRBV28 with TRBJ1-5; D possibly corresponds to TRBD1 (6 bases). Germline CDR1 and CDR2: MDHEN and SYDVKM. This CDR3 contains 17 residues. Trimming left V 6 bases short and J 3 bases short, with 21 bases between.

This clone was picked up a small number of times. CDR3 protein: CASSQDLRHQYF. DNA for the CDR3: TGTGCCAGCAGCCAAGATCTAAGACACCAGTACTTC. V is TRBV3-1 (or the pseudogene TRBV3-2) and J is TRBJ2-4, with unresolved D. The CDR3 has 12 residues. Looked up from germline, CDR1 is LGHDT and CDR2 is YNNKEL (reference sequence). Trimming stripped 0 bases from V and 13 bases from J, with 10 bases between.

The chain has TRBV28 and TRBJ2-5, with 14 bases lining up with TRBD2. CDR1 MDHEN and CDR2 SYDVKM come from the germline V gene. The CDR3 length is 16 residues. V was pared by 6 bases and J by 4 bases, with 7 bases of the junction left unmatched. The CDR3 protein is CASRGLAGADGETQYF. CDR3 nucleotides: TGTGCCAGCAGGGGACTAGCGGGAGCGGACGGAGAGACCCAGTACTTC. Looking up the rest from reference TRBV28 and TRBJ2-5 gives the full variable domain: DVKVTQSSRYLVKRTGEKVFLECVQDMDHENMFWYRQDPGLGLRLIYFSYDVKMKEKGDIPEGYSVSREKKERFSLILESASTNQTSMYLCASRGLAGADGETQYFGPGTRLLVL.